Following are 18 T cell receptor beta chains from one sample sequenced in a study of T-cell reconstitution after alpha-beta-depleted transplantation in children. Researchers prepared the TCRbeta library using unique molecular identifiers, the study reports. TCRdb re-derived calls from the PCR reads in MiXCR, one entry per CDR3 protein. The sample has hundreds of thousands of distinct CDR3 sequences; approximately 15% are singletons. The source material was PBMCs, mostly from graft donor cells, sampled 360 days after TCRalphabeta/CD19-depleted stem cell transplant. These receptors all come from a male patient aged 2-10 years who had a stem cell transplant for acute lymphoblastic leukemia, so the T cells may come from the graft donor.

This clonotype has only a few counts. The chain uses TRBV19 and TRBJ1-1, with D possibly TRBD1 on 5 matching bases. The ends were cut back, 6 bases at V and 2 bases at J, with 19 bases in the middle. The CDR3 sequence is 16 residues long. CDR1 LNHDA and CDR2 SQIVND come from the germline V gene (reference sequence). CDR3: CASSTQEKDRNTEAFF. CDR3 coding DNA: TGTGCCAGTAGCACCCAGGAGAAAGACAGAAACACTGAAGCTTTCTTT. The full variable domain, rest sourced from reference TRBV19 and TRBJ1-1, is DGGITQSPKYLFRKEGQNVTLSCEQNLNHDAMYWYRQDPGQGLRLIYYSQIVNDFQKGDIAEGYSVSREKKESFPLTVTSAQKNPTAFYLCASSTQEKDRNTEAFFGQGTRLTVV.

The chain employs TRBV15 and TRBJ2-3, with D possibly called TRBD1 or TRBD2 (5 bases each). Germline assignment: CDR1 LNHNV and CDR2 YYDKDF (reference sequence). The V gene lost 0 bases and the J gene lost 0 bases, with 10 bases spanning the gap. The CDR3 spans 16 residues. The DNA for the CDR3 is TGTGCCACCAGCAGAGATTTTGGGGGAAGCACAGATACGCAGTATTTT. It is translated as CATSRDFGGSTDTQYF. Drawing the rest from reference TRBV15 and TRBJ2-3, the complete variable domain is DAMVIQNPRYQVTQFGKPVTLSCSQTLNHNVMYWYQQKSSQAPKLLFHYYDKDFNNEADTPDNFQSRRPNTSFCFLDIRSPGLGDTAMYLCATSRDFGGSTDTQYFGPGTRLTVL.

This clonotype was detected a few times. The V call is TRBV12-3 or TRBV12-4, the J call TRBJ2-6; the match to TRBD2 covers 7 bases. J gave up 0 bases and V 6 bases, and 8 bases lay outside the gene matches. This CDR3 region has 17 residues. CDR3 in amino acids: CASSPWEGTSGANVLTF. The CDR3 DNA reads as TGTGCCAGCAGCCCCTGGGAGGGGACCTCTGGGGCCAACGTCCTGACTTTC.

This clonotype was detected a few times. This chain joins TRBV6-4 and TRBJ2-3; 8 bases align to TRBD2. The germline V gene encodes CDR1 MRHNA and CDR2 SNTAGT. The CDR3 is 15 residues long. J gave up 2 bases and V 5 bases, and 6 bases lay outside the gene matches. The CDR3 DNA reads TGTGCCAGCAGTATTAGCGGGGAATACACAGATACGCAGTATTTT. It is translated as CASSISGEYTDTQYF.

This chain connects TRBV7-2 to TRBJ2-7; 8 bases map to TRBD2. The V gene end was trimmed by 5 bases and the J gene end by 5 bases; junction bases not matched to a gene: 11. Germline assignment: CDR1 SGHTA and CDR2 FQGNSA. CDR3 size: 15 residues. CDR3 amino acids: CASSPRGGHGDEQYF. DNA of the CDR3: TGTGCCAGCAGCCCCCGGGGGGGGCATGGGGACGAGCAGTACTTC.

This chain joins TRBV18 and TRBJ1-5; 8 bases fit TRBD1. Unmatched junction bases numbered 10, after V lost 6 bases and J lost 3 bases. Germline loops: CDR1 KGHSH, CDR2 LQKENI. The CDR3 spans 16 residues. Written as DNA, the CDR3 is TGTGCCAGCTCTCTGACAGGGGCAGGAATCAATCAGCCCCAGCATTTT. It specifies CASSLTGAGINQPQHF.

This clonotype was recorded a few times. The chain combines TRBV3-1 with TRBJ2-3; either TRBD1 or TRBD2 may fit D (5 bases each). Trimming removed 3 bases at V and 1 base at J, with 14 bases between. The CDR3 runs 16 residues. The V gene's germline CDR1 is LGHDT and CDR2 YNNKEL (reference sequence). The CDR3 spells CASSHFSGGGTDTQYF. CDR3 nucleotide sequence: TGTGCCAGCAGCCACTTTTCTGGGGGAGGCACAGATACGCAGTATTTT.

The V call is TRBV19, the J call TRBJ1-5; D is uncertain. Germline-derived CDR1 and CDR2 are LNHDA and SQIVND (reference sequence). This CDR3 comprises 15 residues. Trimming removed 7 bases at V and 1 base at J, with 14 bases between. CDR3: CASTLDLRSNQPQHF. In nucleotides, the CDR3 is TGTGCCAGTACACTCGACTTAAGGAGCAATCAGCCCCAGCATTTT.

This clonotype was found a few times. The chain couples TRBV12-3 or TRBV12-4 to TRBJ1-3; weak D call: TRBD1 (5 bases). With 6 bases removed from V and 2 bases from J, the gap between germline ends came to 14 bases. The CDR3 is made up of 15 amino acids. The CDR3 DNA follows: TGTGCCAGCAGCATACCATGGGGCACTGGAAACACCATATATTTT. It is translated as CASSIPWGTGNTIYF.

A few counts support this clonotype. The V gene is TRBV12-3 or TRBV12-4, the J gene TRBJ1-2; D uncertain. This CDR3 region has 13 residues. The ends were cut back, 2 bases at V and 4 bases at J, with 8 bases in the middle. CDR3 nucleotides: TGTGCCAGCAGTTTATCAGCTTCCTATGGCTACACCTTC. Translation gives CASSLSASYGYTF.

This clonotype was counted between two and nine times. The chain combines TRBV2 with TRBJ1-3; D might be TRBD1 (5 bases). The CDR3 has 15 amino acids. Germline V gives CDR1 SNHLY, CDR2 FYNNEI. Trimming cost V 6 bases and J 7 bases, with 19 bases left between them. The CDR3 spells CASRDTDSLRNTIYF. The CDR3 region has the DNA TGTGCCAGCAGGGACACCGACAGTCTCCGGAACACCATATATTTT.

This clonotype was counted a few times. This chain uses TRBV7-2 with TRBJ2-5; 7 bases map to TRBD1. The trim removed 4 bases at V and 5 bases at J, leaving 7 bases unmatched. This CDR3 has 14 residues. Germline lookup yields CDR1 SGHTA and CDR2 FQGNSA. Here the CDR3 DNA reads TGTGCCAGCAGCTCGAACAGGGGCGGGGAGACCCAGTACTTC. Translation: CASSSNRGGETQYF.

This rearrangement joins TRBV29-1 to TRBJ1-5, with TRBD1 matching over 10 bases. The V gene's germline CDR1 is SQVTM and CDR2 ANQGSEA. The CDR3 totals 15 residues. V shed 5 bases and J 4 bases; nucleotides not matched to a gene: 8. CDR3 sequence reads: CSVRTGGSGNQPQHF. The CDR3 DNA reads TGCAGCGTTCGGACAGGGGGAAGTGGGAATCAGCCCCAGCATTTT.

The chain combines TRBV30 with TRBJ1-1; D not resolved. The V and J ends lost 5 bases and 0 bases respectively, with 10 bases between them. The CDR3 extends over 13 amino acids. Per the germline V gene, CDR1 is GTSNPN and CDR2 is SVGIG (reference sequence). CDR3 amino acids: CAWENRMNTEAFF. In DNA, the CDR3 is TGTGCCTGGGAAAACCGGATGAACACTGAAGCTTTCTTT.

This clonotype has more than one count but fewer than ten. This chain uses TRBV24-1 with TRBJ2-2, with D unclear. V lost 9 bases and J lost 1, with 5 bases in between. The CDR3 is 12 residues long. The germline V gene encodes CDR1 KGHDR and CDR2 SFDVKD. CDR3 loop: CATPENTGELFF. DNA for the CDR3: TGTGCCACCCCTGAGAACACCGGGGAGCTGTTTTTT.

This clonotype was detected only a few times. This chain joins TRBV20-1 and TRBJ2-3, with D possibly matching TRBD1 (5 bases). CDR3 size: 15 residues. Germline V lookup: CDR1 DFQATT, CDR2 SNEGSKA (reference sequence). The V end was cut by 3 bases, the J end by 4 bases, with 17 bases between. The chain's CDR3 is CSARGRPLVADTQYF. Written as DNA, the CDR3 is TGCAGTGCTAGGGGGCGGCCCCTGGTTGCAGATACGCAGTATTTT.

The CDR3 nucleotides are TGCGCCAGCAGCTCGCCTGACAGCTCTGGGGCCAACGTCCTGACTTTC. This encodes CASSSPDSSGANVLTF. The V gene is TRBV5-1, the J gene TRBJ2-6, with D perhaps TRBD1 (5 bases). Germline loops: CDR1 SGHRS, CDR2 YFSETQ. The V end lost 3 bases, the J end lost 0 bases, and 10 bases lay between the germline ends. The CDR3 has 16 residues.

The chain is built from TRBV6-2 or TRBV6-3 and TRBJ1-5; a weak D match, TRBD1 (6 bases). V was clipped by 5 bases and J by 10 bases, with 21 bases between them. This CDR3 is built from 15 residues. The germline gives CDR1 MNHEY, CDR2 SVGEGT. CDR3 in DNA: TGTGCCAGCAGTGGGCCTTTACAGGGAGTTGATCCCCAGCATTTT. Protein sequence: CASSGPLQGVDPQHF.